This T cell receptor beta chain was documented in a study of T cell responses to AZD1222 COVID-19 vaccine. General study results and limits: Donor demographics were predominantly white British with a female majority; clonal diversity may be underestimated. Repertoires were obtained only post-peak T cell response. At 160-218 and 743-854, vaccine-associated CD4 TCRs were dominant, and they spanned spike.

Clones were read by immunoSEQ multiplex PCR, and TCRdb kept only the in-frame ones, dropping some. The table has about 100,000 clones, about 89% seen once. Notes on this clone: The antigen remains unidentified.

The germline V gene has CDR1 MGHDK and CDR2 SYGVNS. The CDR3 sequence is 15 residues long. The V end lost 2 bases, the J end lost 4 bases, and 14 bases lay between the germline ends. The sequencing here drew on peripheral blood, taken 28 days after the second AZD1222 dose. The chain couples TRBV25-1 to TRBJ1-1; possible D gene TRBD1, 6 bases. The receptor was derived from an adult who received the AZD1222 COVID-19 vaccine. The CDR3 DNA follows: TGTGCCAGCAGTGAAACAGGGCGGAGGGTCACTGAAGCTTTCTTT. Translation: CASSETGRRVTEAFF.